This T cell receptor (beta chain) was sequenced for a study of somatic mutations in cytotoxic T cells in rheumatoid arthritis. Study-wide points: CD8+ T-cell clonality did not differ significantly between rheumatoid arthritis patients and age-matched healthy controls.

On this clone: Its antigen is unknown.

Positive magnetic bead selection separated CD4+ and CD8+ cells, and flow cytometry confirmed purity. Germline CDR1 reads SNHLY; CDR2 reads FYNNEI. V lost 3 bases to trimming and J lost 0 bases, with 9 bases between them. The CDR3 totals 14 residues. Original processing notes: In patients, CD8+ clones bigger than 1% rarely had the same sequence as a published virus-specific TCRB. Clones were read by immunoSEQ multiplex PCR, and TCRdb kept only the in-frame ones, dropping some. Clone size and V and J calls were adopted from that table, with D and trimming inferred from the DNA. The repertoire holds 7,000 or so clones, with approximately 86% as singletons.

The chain carries TRBV2 and TRBJ2-7, with D perhaps TRBD1 (5 bases). The clonotype originates from a middle-aged man with rheumatoid arthritis. Sequenced sample: CD8+ T cells sorted from blood. The CDR3: CASSDRVRSYEQYF. CDR3 bases: TGTGCCAGCAGTGACAGGGTGCGCTCCTACGAGCAGTACTTC.